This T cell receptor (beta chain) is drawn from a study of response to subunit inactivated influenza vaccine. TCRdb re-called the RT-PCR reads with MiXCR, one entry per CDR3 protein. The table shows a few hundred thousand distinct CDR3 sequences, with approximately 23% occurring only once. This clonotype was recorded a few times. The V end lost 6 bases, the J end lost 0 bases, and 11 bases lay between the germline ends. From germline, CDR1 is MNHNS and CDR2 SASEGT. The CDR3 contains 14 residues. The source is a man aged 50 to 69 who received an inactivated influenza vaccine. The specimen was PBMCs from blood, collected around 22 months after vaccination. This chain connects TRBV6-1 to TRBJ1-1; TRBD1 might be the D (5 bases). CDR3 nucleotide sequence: TGTGCCAGCAGCAAGGGACGGTTGAACACTGAAGCTTTCTTT. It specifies CASSKGRLNTEAFF.